The present T cell receptor beta chain was sequenced within a study of OX40 agonist ivuxolimab in advanced cancers. V was shortened by 2 bases and J by 5 bases, with 13 bases between the two germline ends. CDR1 and CDR2 from the germline V gene are MDHEN and SYDVKM. The length of the CDR3 is 14 residues. Profiling relied on immunoSEQ multiplex PCR, and the TCRdb table lists in-frame clones only, not all of them. This sample carries around 40,000 clones, about 84% of them seen once, and the ten largest clones take 15% to 20%. The V gene is TRBV28, the J gene TRBJ2-7; D might be TRBD2 (5 bases). This TCR derives from an adult with an advanced solid tumor such as melanoma, head and neck, liver or kidney cancer. The sequencing used CD4+ or CD8+ T cells sorted from blood, collected in a trial of the OX40 agonist ivuxolimab. For the CDR3, the DNA is TGTGCCAGCAGTTTACTGCAAGCGGAGCACGAGCAGTACTTC. It specifies CASSLLQAEHEQYF.